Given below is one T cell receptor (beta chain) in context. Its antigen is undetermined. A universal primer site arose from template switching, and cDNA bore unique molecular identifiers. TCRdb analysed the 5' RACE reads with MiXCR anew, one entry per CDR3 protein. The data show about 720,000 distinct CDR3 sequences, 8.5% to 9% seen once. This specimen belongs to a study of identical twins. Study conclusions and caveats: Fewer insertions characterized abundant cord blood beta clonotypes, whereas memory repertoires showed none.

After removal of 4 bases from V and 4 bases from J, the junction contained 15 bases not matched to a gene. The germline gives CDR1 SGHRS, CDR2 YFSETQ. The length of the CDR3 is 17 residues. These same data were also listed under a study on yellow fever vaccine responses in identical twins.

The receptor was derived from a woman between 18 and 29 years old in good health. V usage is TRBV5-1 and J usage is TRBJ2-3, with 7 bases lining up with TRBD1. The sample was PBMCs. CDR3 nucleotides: TGCGCCAGCAGCATAGCCCCGGGACAGCTTGCACCAGATACGCAGTATTTT. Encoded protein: CASSIAPGQLAPDTQYF. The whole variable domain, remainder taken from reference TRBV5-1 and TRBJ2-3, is KAGVTQTPRYLIKTRGQQVTLSCSPISGHRSVSWYQQTPGQGLQFLFEYFSETQRNKGNFPGRFSGRQFSNSRSEMNVSTLELGDSALYLCASSIAPGQLAPDTQYFGPGTRLTVL.